This TCR beta chain was captured in a study of T cell responses to AZD1222 COVID-19 vaccine. Study findings and constraints: Samples come after the peak T cell response, not at day 14. Nearly half of spike-specific TCRs reportedly go after variant regions that carry no mutations.

Regarding this clone: Its target is not known.

The data were produced by immunoSEQ multiplex PCR, yet TCRdb's version contains in-frame clones alone and is incomplete. This repertoire shows 95,000 to 150,000 clones, around 92% found once; its top ten account for about 14%. This CDR3 is built from 16 residues. Germline CDR1 reads MDHEN; CDR2 reads SYDVKM. V was clipped by 2 bases and J by 1 base; unmatched bases: 5. This chain connects TRBV28 to TRBJ2-3; 8 bases line up with TRBD1. The specimen comprised peripheral blood, sampled on day 0 of AZD1222 vaccination. This clonotype was obtained from an adult in good health. This chain's CDR3 is CASSLPGTGRTDTQYF. CDR3 in DNA: TGTGCCAGCAGTTTACCCGGGACAGGCCGCACAGATACGCAGTATTTT. The complete variable domain, with remaining parts taken from reference TRBV28 and TRBJ2-3, reads DVKVTQSSRYLVKRTGEKVFLECVQDMDHENMFWYRQDPGLGLRLIYFSYDVKMKEKGDIPEGYSVSREKKERFSLILESASTNQTSMYLCASSLPGTGRTDTQYFGPGTRLTVL.